A single sample is the source of the 25 T cell receptor beta chains below, sequenced in a study of T cells in Graves' hyperthyroidism and ophthalmopathy. Amplification of TCR beta CDR3 regions was performed using RNA transcripts as template. The HTBI primer set drove a first-round RT-PCR of the TCR CDR3. TCRdb passed the multiplex PCR reads through MiXCR, listing each CDR3 protein once. The data hold around 690,000 distinct CDR3 sequences, with approximately 15% observed a single time. The sample comprised blood. The receptors stem from a man in his fifties with Graves' hyperthyroidism.

The chain employs TRBV7-6 and TRBJ2-3; 8 bases map to TRBD2. This CDR3 region has 15 residues. The germline gives CDR1 SGHVS, CDR2 FNYEAQ. V shed 1 base and J 5 bases; nucleotides not matched to a gene: 5. CDR3 in amino acids: CASSLGSGTKDTQYF. The CDR3 nucleotides are TGTGCCAGCAGCTTAGGTAGCGGGACAAAAGATACGCAGTATTTT.

This clonotype was seen repeatedly, ten times or more. The gene calls are TRBV12-3 or TRBV12-4 and TRBJ2-7; 8 bases line up with TRBD2. The CDR3 has 13 residues. V dropped 5 bases and J dropped 4; count of bases not matched to a gene: 4. The CDR3 region has the DNA TGTGCCAGCAGTACGGGAGGGCCTTACGAGCAGTACTTC. Translation gives CASSTGGPYEQYF.

The V gene is TRBV7-9, the J gene TRBJ2-7; the match to TRBD2 covers 9 bases. The CDR3 extends over 17 amino acids. The J segment lost 1 base and the V segment lost 1 base, leaving 8 bases of the junction unmatched. Germline CDR1 reads SEHNR; CDR2 reads FQNEAQ (reference sequence). The CDR3 DNA sequence: TGTGCCAGCAGCTTAGGAAGGCTAGCGGGATCATCCTACGAGCAGTACTTC. Translated: CASSLGRLAGSSYEQYF.

This clonotype was counted a few times. The V call is TRBV6-1, the J call TRBJ2-6; 9 bases are shared with TRBD1. V shed 5 bases, J shed 0 bases, and the junction held 8 bases outside the gene matches. The CDR3 consists of 18 residues. Germline CDR1 and CDR2: MNHNS and SASEGT. The CDR3 nucleotides are TGTGCCAGCAGTCGGAGGGACAGGGATATCTCTGGGGCCAACGTCCTGACTTTC. It is translated as CASSRRDRDISGANVLTF.

This chain connects TRBV6-1 to TRBJ2-2; 9 bases align to TRBD2. Trimming removed 8 bases from V and 4 bases from J; junction bases left unmatched: 11. This CDR3 has 16 amino acids. Germline V gene sequence: CDR1 MNHNS, CDR2 SASEGT. The DNA of the CDR3 is TGTGCCAGCTTCTCCCCGGTAGCGGGAGTCACCGGGGAGCTGTTTTTT. Protein sequence: CASFSPVAGVTGELFF.

There are a few counts of this clonotype. This rearrangement joins TRBV7-3 to TRBJ1-1; tentative D call: TRBD1 (5 bases). CDR1 and CDR2 (germline): SGHTA, FQGTGA. The V end lost 5 bases, the J end lost 6 bases, and 22 bases lay between the germline ends. This CDR3 has 16 residues. This CDR3 reads CASSAGLSGEGAEAFF. In nucleotides, the CDR3 is TGTGCCAGCAGCGCGGGACTCTCCGGGGAGGGTGCTGAAGCTTTCTTT.

The chain recombines TRBV28 with TRBJ1-5; D gene unclear. V was trimmed by 5 bases and J by 7 bases, leaving 18 bases between them. Germline V gene data show CDR1 as MDHEN and CDR2 as SYDVKM. CDR3 length: 15 residues. The CDR3 region is CASSLDPRTRQPQHF. The DNA for the CDR3 is TGTGCCAGCAGTCTAGACCCGCGTACGCGGCAGCCCCAGCATTTT.

This clonotype was recorded a few times. The chain uses TRBV20-1 and TRBJ2-3; D unresolved. Germline CDR1 and CDR2: DFQATT and SNEGSKA (reference sequence). Trimming cost V 6 bases and J 3 bases, with 10 bases left between them. CDR3 length: 12 residues. Written as DNA, the CDR3 is TGCAGTGCGTCCATCATAACAGATACGCAGTATTTT. Translating gives CSASIITDTQYF.

V is TRBV5-1 and J is TRBJ2-5, with TRBD2 identical over 14 bases. The CDR3 spans 17 residues. J lost 3 bases, V lost 3 bases, and 7 bases had no gene match. Germline CDR1 reads SGHRS; CDR2 reads YFSETQ. CDR3 sequence reads: CASSWTPGLAGEETQYF. Written as DNA, the CDR3 is TGCGCCAGCAGCTGGACGCCGGGACTAGCGGGAGAAGAGACCCAGTACTTC. The entire variable domain, with the rest obtained from reference TRBV5-1 and TRBJ2-5, is as follows: KAGVTQTPRYLIKTRGQQVTLSCSPISGHRSVSWYQQTPGQGLQFLFEYFSETQRNKGNFPGRFSGRQFSNSRSEMNVSTLELGDSALYLCASSWTPGLAGEETQYFGPGTRLLVL.

The sample holds a few counts of this clonotype. The chain recombines TRBV18 with TRBJ2-6; D is possibly TRBD1 (6 bases). The V end lost 2 bases, the J end lost 4 bases, and 9 bases lay between the germline ends. In germline, CDR1 is KGHSH, CDR2 LQKENI. CDR3 length: 15 residues. The CDR3 DNA follows: TGTGCCAGCTCACCAACAGGGTGGGGGGCCAACGTCCTGACTTTC. Translation gives CASSPTGWGANVLTF.

This rearrangement joins TRBV20-1 to TRBJ2-7; tentative D call: TRBD2 (5 bases). This CDR3 is built from 15 residues. Germline-derived CDR1 and CDR2 are DFQATT and SNEGSKA (reference sequence). V lost 0 bases to trimming and J lost 2 bases, with 14 bases between them. CDR3: CSARDQRAFAYEQYF. Written as DNA, the CDR3 is TGCAGTGCTAGAGATCAGAGGGCCTTTGCCTACGAGCAGTACTTC.

This clonotype was recorded a few times. V gene TRBV7-2 combines with J gene TRBJ2-1, with D tentatively TRBD1 (6 bases). Trimming stripped 2 bases from V and 5 bases from J, with 22 bases between. Germline V lookup: CDR1 SGHTA, CDR2 FQGNSA. The CDR3 is 18 residues long. The CDR3 reads CASSLIIPRGFSDNEQFF. In nucleotides, the CDR3 is TGTGCCAGCAGCTTAATCATCCCCAGGGGTTTTTCAGACAATGAGCAGTTCTTC. Complete variable domain (other parts from reference TRBV7-2 and TRBJ2-1): GAGVSQSPSNKVTEKGKDVELRCDPISGHTALYWYRQSLGQGLEFLIYFQGNSAPDKSGLPSDRFSAERTGGSVSTLTIQRTQQEDSAVYLCASSLIIPRGFSDNEQFFGPGTRLTVL.

This clonotype was found once. The chain links TRBV15 to TRBJ2-6; no reliable D call. From germline, CDR1 is LNHNV and CDR2 YYDKDF (reference sequence). There are 17 residues in the CDR3. V shed 3 bases and J shed 0 bases, with 12 bases lying between them. The CDR3 region has the DNA TGTGCCACCAGCAGTGGGCCGTTCGGCTCTGGGGCCAACGTCCTGACTTTC. Translated, it gives CATSSGPFGSGANVLTF.

This clonotype was recorded a few times. The CDR3 DNA reads as TGTGCCAGTAGAGGCTGGCTAAGCACAGATACGCAGTATTTT. It specifies CASRGWLSTDTQYF. The rearrangement uses TRBV19 and TRBJ2-3; D is undetermined. Germline values: CDR1 LNHDA, CDR2 SQIVND (reference sequence). The CDR3 spans 14 residues. Between the trimmed V and J ends, which lost 6 bases and 0 bases, there was a span of 10 bases.

At least ten counts were recorded for this clonotype. The DNA for the CDR3 is TGCAGTGCAAACCTAGCGGGAGGGCCCTACCAAGAGACCCAGTACTTC. Amino acid sequence: CSANLAGGPYQETQYF. V and J are TRBV20-1 and TRBJ2-5; 12 bases fit TRBD2. The CDR3 extends over 16 amino acids. Per germline, CDR1 DFQATT and CDR2 SNEGSKA (reference sequence). Unmatched junction bases numbered 8, after V lost 6 bases and J lost 0 bases.

Comments on this clonotype: This clone may be a read error of a much larger clone one base away. V and J are TRBV30 and TRBJ1-1; unclear D gene. Germline V gene data show CDR1 as GTSNPN and CDR2 as SVGIG (reference sequence). The CDR3 covers 14 residues. The CDR3 region is CAWSVGSLNTDAFF. CDR3 in DNA: TGTGCCTGGAGTGTAGGGAGTTTAAACACTGATGCTTTCTTT.

This clonotype was observed a few times. The rearrangement links TRBV6-1 to TRBJ1-1, with 10 positions matching TRBD1. The ends lost 0 bases at V and 5 bases at J; junction bases unmatched: 9. The CDR3 runs 17 residues. The germline V gene has CDR1 MNHNS and CDR2 SASEGT. CDR3 sequence (DNA): TGTGCCAGCAGTGAAGCGTACTTACGGGACAGGGGAACTGAAGCTTTCTTT. Protein product: CASSEAYLRDRGTEAFF.

This clonotype has more than one count but fewer than ten. V gene TRBV28 combines with J gene TRBJ1-1; tentatively, D is TRBD1 (5 bases). CDR3 size: 15 residues. The ends were cut back, 2 bases at V and 5 bases at J, with 15 bases in the middle. Germline CDR1 and CDR2: MDHEN and SYDVKM. The CDR3 sequence: CASSLPGTPATEAFF. CDR3 DNA: TGTGCCAGCAGTTTACCCGGGACGCCGGCGACTGAAGCTTTCTTT.

This clonotype was counted ten times or more. This chain uses TRBV12-3 or TRBV12-4 with TRBJ1-2; D gene uncertain. The CDR3 covers 13 residues. V lost 10 bases to trimming and J lost 8 bases, with 20 bases between them. The chain's CDR3 is CATSPVGIKGYTF. CDR3 DNA sequence: TGTGCCACCTCACCGGTCGGGATCAAGGGCTACACCTTC.

In its sample, this clonotype was seen many times. This chain connects TRBV7-8 to TRBJ2-1, with unresolved D. The V and J ends lost 5 bases and 0 bases respectively, with 14 bases between them. Germline V CDR1 and CDR2: SGHVS, FQNEAQ. This CDR3 region has 16 residues. The CDR3 here is CASSGSRRYSYNEQFF. CDR3 in DNA: TGTGCCAGCAGCGGATCGCGACGTTACTCCTACAATGAGCAGTTCTTC.

This clonotype was detected many times. J is TRBJ2-3 and V is TRBV11-2, with D unclear. The germline V gene has CDR1 SGHAT and CDR2 FQNNGV. This CDR3 contains 13 residues. With 5 bases removed from V and 2 bases from J, the gap between germline ends came to 8 bases. The CDR3 DNA reads as TGTGCCAGCAGCCCCACTACCACAGATACGCAGTATTTT. Encoded protein: CASSPTTTDTQYF.

In its sample, this clonotype was seen once. The chain has TRBV6-2 or TRBV6-3 and TRBJ1-1; the D gene is possibly TRBD1 (5 bases). There are 12 residues in the CDR3. Deletions cut 2 bases from V and 11 bases from J, with 12 bases between. The germline gives CDR1 MNHEY, CDR2 SVGEGT. The chain's CDR3 is CASSYRQGTAFF. The CDR3 DNA reads TGTGCCAGCAGTTACAGGCAGGGAACGGCTTTCTTT.

CDR3 DNA: TGTGCCAGCAGTTCCTTACTAGCGGGAGGGCCCTTGGGAGCCTACAATGAGCAGTTCTTC. It specifies CASSSLLAGGPLGAYNEQFF. J is TRBJ2-1 and V is TRBV25-1, with 13 bases that match TRBD2. Trimming removed 5 bases from V and 2 bases from J; junction bases left unmatched: 15. CDR3 length: 20 amino acids. The germline gives CDR1 MGHDK, CDR2 SYGVNS.

This clonotype was observed at least ten times. The V gene is TRBV2, the J gene TRBJ2-5, with D unclear. Germline lookup yields CDR1 SNHLY and CDR2 FYNNEI. The V end was cut by 3 bases, the J end by 2 bases, with 7 bases between. There are 13 residues in the CDR3. The CDR3 loop reads CASSEEPQETQYF. Written as DNA, the CDR3 is TGTGCCAGCAGTGAGGAGCCACAAGAGACCCAGTACTTC.

This clonotype has ten or more counts. The J gene is TRBJ2-7, the V gene TRBV27; D is undetermined. The CDR3 loop spans 13 amino acids. V was shortened by 2 bases and J by 2 bases, with 7 bases between the two germline ends. Germline V gives CDR1 MNHEY, CDR2 SMNVEV (reference sequence). The CDR3 region is CASSLRRTYEQYF. CDR3 coding DNA: TGTGCCAGCAGTTTAAGGCGGACCTACGAGCAGTACTTC.